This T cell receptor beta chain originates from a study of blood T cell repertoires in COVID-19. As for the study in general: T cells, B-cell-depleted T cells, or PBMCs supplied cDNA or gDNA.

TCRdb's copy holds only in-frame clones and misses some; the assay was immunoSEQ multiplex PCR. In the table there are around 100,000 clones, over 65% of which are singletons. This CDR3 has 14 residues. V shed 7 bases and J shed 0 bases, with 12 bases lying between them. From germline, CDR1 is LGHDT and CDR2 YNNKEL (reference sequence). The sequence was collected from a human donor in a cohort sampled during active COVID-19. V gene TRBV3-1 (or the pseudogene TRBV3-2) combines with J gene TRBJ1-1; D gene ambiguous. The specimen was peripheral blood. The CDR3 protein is CASTERGMNTEAFF. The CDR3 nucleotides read TGTGCCAGCACAGAGCGGGGAATGAACACTGAAGCTTTCTTT.